The 15 T cell receptor beta chains below come from one sample, sequenced in a study of control samples from healthy donors and cancer patients. Using immunoSEQ multiplex PCR, the repertoire was profiled, and TCRdb retains in-frame clones only, with some absent. Seen here are approximately 150,000 clones, roughly 94% observed once, and the top ten hold around 1.3%. Sequencing used blood. The receptors stem from a woman between 18 and 29 years old in good health.

The rearrangement links TRBV6-5 to TRBJ2-3, with 9 bases that match TRBD2. The CDR3 loop spans 15 amino acids. Germline-derived CDR1 and CDR2 are MNHEY and SVGAGI. V lost 6 bases and J lost 0; bases outside the gene matches: 4. The CDR3 reads CASRASGVSTDTQYF. The CDR3 DNA reads as TGTGCCAGCAGGGCTAGCGGGGTCAGCACAGATACGCAGTATTTT.

The gene calls are TRBV12-3 or TRBV12-4 and TRBJ2-2; the D is unclear. Trimming stripped 3 bases from V and 7 bases from J, with 6 bases between. This CDR3 has 12 amino acids. This CDR3 is CASSLMDGELFF. The CDR3 DNA reads TGTGCCAGCAGTTTGATGGACGGGGAGCTGTTTTTT.

This clone was seen only once. The chain uses TRBV6-5 and TRBJ2-7, with TRBD1 identical over 10 bases. Germline CDR1 is MNHEY and CDR2 is SVGAGI. This CDR3 has 15 amino acids. Germline trimming cut 5 bases from V and 5 bases from J; bases unmatched to any gene: 9. The CDR3 DNA is TGTGCCAGCAGTAACCCGGGACAGGGGATAAACGAGCAGTACTTC. The encoded protein is CASSNPGQGINEQYF.

The V gene is TRBV6-6, the J gene TRBJ1-1; D is undetermined. The germline V gene has CDR1 MNHNY and CDR2 SVGAGI (reference sequence). V dropped 6 bases and J dropped 2 bases, with 13 bases sitting between them. There are 14 residues in the CDR3. The CDR3 here is CASRQKGSNTEAFF. The DNA for the CDR3 is TGTGCCAGCAGGCAAAAGGGTTCAAACACTGAAGCTTTCTTT.

The rearrangement links TRBV4-2 to TRBJ2-7; D ambiguous. The CDR3 length is 14 residues. Germline CDR1 and CDR2: LGHNA and YNFKEQ. Trimming left V 0 bases short and J 3 bases short, with 9 bases between. This CDR3 is CASSQDSGFYEQYF. CDR3 DNA: TGTGCCAGCAGCCAAGATTCCGGTTTCTACGAGCAGTACTTC.

The V and J genes are TRBV4-3 and TRBJ2-2; 11 bases line up with TRBD2. CDR3 length: 16 residues. Trimming took 4 bases from V and 3 from J; bases not matched to a gene: 4. Germline V gene sequence: CDR1 LGHNA, CDR2 YSLEER. The CDR3 DNA is TGCGCCAGCAGCCCCGGGACTAGCGGAGACACCGGGGAGCTGTTTTTT. This gives the protein CASSPGTSGDTGELFF.

The V and J genes are TRBV10-3 and TRBJ2-1, with 12 bases identical to TRBD2. The V gene's germline CDR1 is ENHRY and CDR2 SYGVKD. The V segment lost 2 bases and the J segment 10 bases; nucleotides outside the gene matches: 15. The CDR3 runs 18 residues. CDR3 in amino acids: CAISEAPSRLAGVREQFF. Here the CDR3 DNA reads TGTGCCATCAGTGAGGCTCCCTCTAGACTAGCGGGAGTCCGGGAGCAGTTCTTC.

This clone was observed once. The chain links TRBV9 to TRBJ2-1, with TRBD2 as a possible D gene (5 bases). From germline, CDR1 is SGDLS and CDR2 YYNGEE. V was pared by 1 base and J by 7 bases, with 9 bases between. This CDR3 is built from 13 residues. The CDR3 reads CASSVTTGNEQFF. The CDR3 coding sequence is TGTGCCAGCAGCGTAACTACGGGAAATGAGCAGTTCTTC.

The V call is TRBV4-1, the J call TRBJ1-3; D not resolved. The germline V and J ends were trimmed by 0 bases and 3 bases, with 9 bases remaining between them. The CDR3 has 15 residues. Germline V gives CDR1 MGHRA, CDR2 YSYEKL. DNA of the CDR3: TGCGCCAGCAGCCAAGAGGGTGCGGATGGAAACACCATATATTTT. Encoded protein: CASSQEGADGNTIYF.

The rearrangement joins TRBV2 to TRBJ1-5; D not certain. Trimming removed 7 bases from V and 3 bases from J, with 10 bases in between. CDR1 and CDR2 (germline): SNHLY, FYNNEI. The CDR3 totals 13 residues. The CDR3, as DNA: TGTGCCAGCACCGAAGAGCTCAATCAGCCCCAGCATTTT. This gives the protein CASTEELNQPQHF.

The sample holds one count of this clone. The chain recombines TRBV28 with TRBJ1-5; D is possibly TRBD1 (5 bases). V was shortened by 5 bases and J by 3 bases, with 14 bases between the two germline ends. The CDR3 runs to 15 residues. CDR1 MDHEN and CDR2 SYDVKM come from the germline V gene. CDR3 region: CASSPIDRFNQPQHF. DNA for the CDR3: TGTGCCAGCAGTCCTATCGACAGATTCAATCAGCCCCAGCATTTT.

This chain links TRBV27 with TRBJ2-2; 10 bases align to TRBD1. Germline values: CDR1 MNHEY, CDR2 SMNVEV (reference sequence). The V gene end was trimmed by 5 bases and the J gene end by 2 bases; junction bases not matched to a gene: 2. The CDR3 extends over 15 amino acids. In nucleotides, the CDR3 is TGTGCCAGCAGTCGGACAGGGGGTAACACCGGGGAGCTGTTTTTT. Protein: CASSRTGGNTGELFF.

This clone occurred a few times. The genes are TRBV11-2 and TRBJ1-3, with D maybe TRBD1 (5 bases). Trimming left V 5 bases short and J 0 bases short, with 20 bases between. The CDR3 contains 18 residues. CDR1 is SGHAT, CDR2 FQNNGV, per germline. CDR3 nucleotides: TGTGCCAGCAGCCTCCCTCGGGGCAGCCGTTACTCTGGAAACACCATATATTTT. Translating it yields CASSLPRGSRYSGNTIYF.

The chain is built from TRBV5-1 and TRBJ1-4; D is possibly TRBD1 (6 bases). Trimming left V 4 bases short and J 1 base short, with 17 bases between. The CDR3 is made up of 17 amino acids. The germline V gene has CDR1 SGHRS and CDR2 YFSETQ. For the CDR3, the DNA is TGCGCCAGCAGCGGGGGAACAGGGATAGGAACTAATGAAAAACTGTTTTTT. Its protein product is CASSGGTGIGTNEKLFF.

The chain is built from TRBV9 and TRBJ2-2, with D perhaps matching TRBD2 (5 bases). The length of the CDR3 is 13 residues. Trimming cost V 0 bases and J 9 bases, with 9 bases left between them. Per germline, CDR1 SGDLS and CDR2 YYNGEE. The DNA of the CDR3 is TGTGCCAGCAGCGTAGAGACGGGAAGGGAGCTGTTTTTT. As protein: CASSVETGRELFF.